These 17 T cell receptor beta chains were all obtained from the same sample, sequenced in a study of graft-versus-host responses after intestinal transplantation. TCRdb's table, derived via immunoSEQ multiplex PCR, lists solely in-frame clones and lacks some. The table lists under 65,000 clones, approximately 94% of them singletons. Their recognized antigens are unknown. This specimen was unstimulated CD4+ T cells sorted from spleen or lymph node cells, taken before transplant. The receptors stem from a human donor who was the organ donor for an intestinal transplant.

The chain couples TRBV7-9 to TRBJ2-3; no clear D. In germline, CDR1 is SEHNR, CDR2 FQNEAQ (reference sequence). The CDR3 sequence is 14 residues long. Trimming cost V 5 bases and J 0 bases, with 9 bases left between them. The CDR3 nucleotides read TGTGCCAGCAGCGCTCTAGGGAGCACAGATACGCAGTATTTT. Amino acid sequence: CASSALGSTDTQYF.

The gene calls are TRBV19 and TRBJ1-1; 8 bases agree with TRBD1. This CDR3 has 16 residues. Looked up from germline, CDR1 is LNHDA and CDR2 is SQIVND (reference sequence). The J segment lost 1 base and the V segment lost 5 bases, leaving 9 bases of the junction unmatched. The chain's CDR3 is CASSAQGARGNTEAFF. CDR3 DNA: TGTGCCAGTAGTGCGCAGGGGGCGCGGGGGAACACTGAAGCTTTCTTT. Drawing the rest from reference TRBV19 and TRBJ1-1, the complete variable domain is DGGITQSPKYLFRKEGQNVTLSCEQNLNHDAMYWYRQDPGQGLRLIYYSQIVNDFQKGDIAEGYSVSREKKESFPLTVTSAQKNPTAFYLCASSAQGARGNTEAFFGQGTRLTVV.

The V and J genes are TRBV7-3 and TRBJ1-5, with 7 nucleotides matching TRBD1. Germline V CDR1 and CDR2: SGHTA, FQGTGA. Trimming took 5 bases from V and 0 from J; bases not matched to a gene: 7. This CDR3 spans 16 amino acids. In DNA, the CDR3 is TGTGCCAGCAGCCCCGAACAGGGGAATAGCAATCAGCCCCAGCATTTT. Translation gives CASSPEQGNSNQPQHF.

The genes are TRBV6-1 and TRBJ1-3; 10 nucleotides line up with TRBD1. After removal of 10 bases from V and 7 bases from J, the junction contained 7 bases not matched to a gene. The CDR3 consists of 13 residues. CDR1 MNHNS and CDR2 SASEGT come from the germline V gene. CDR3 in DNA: TGTGCCATCCGGGGACAGGGGTGGAACACCATATATTTT. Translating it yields CAIRGQGWNTIYF.

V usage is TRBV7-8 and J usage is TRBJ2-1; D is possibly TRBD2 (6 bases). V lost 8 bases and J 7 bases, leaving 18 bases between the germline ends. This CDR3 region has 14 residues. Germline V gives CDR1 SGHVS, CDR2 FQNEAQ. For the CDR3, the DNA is TGTGCCAGCCTCCCCACCCGGAGGGGAAATGAGCAGTTCTTC. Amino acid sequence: CASLPTRRGNEQFF. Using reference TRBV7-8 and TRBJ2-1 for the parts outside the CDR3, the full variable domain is GAGVSQSPRYKVAKRGQDVALRCDPISGHVSLFWYQQALGQGPEFLTYFQNEAQLDKSGLPSDRFFAERPEGSVSTLKIQRTQQEDSAVYLCASLPTRRGNEQFFGPGTRLTVL.

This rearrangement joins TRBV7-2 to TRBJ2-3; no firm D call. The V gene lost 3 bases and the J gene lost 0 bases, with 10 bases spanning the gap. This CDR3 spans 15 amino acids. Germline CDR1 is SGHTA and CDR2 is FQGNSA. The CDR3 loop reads CASSFQEPSTDTQYF. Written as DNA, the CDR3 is TGTGCCAGCAGCTTCCAGGAGCCTAGCACAGATACGCAGTATTTT.

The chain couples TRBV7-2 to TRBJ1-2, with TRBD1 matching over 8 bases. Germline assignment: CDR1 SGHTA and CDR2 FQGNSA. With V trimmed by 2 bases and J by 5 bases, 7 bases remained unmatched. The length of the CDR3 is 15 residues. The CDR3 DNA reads TGTGCCAGCAGCTTATACAGGGGGTCAGTTTATGGCTACACCTTC. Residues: CASSLYRGSVYGYTF.

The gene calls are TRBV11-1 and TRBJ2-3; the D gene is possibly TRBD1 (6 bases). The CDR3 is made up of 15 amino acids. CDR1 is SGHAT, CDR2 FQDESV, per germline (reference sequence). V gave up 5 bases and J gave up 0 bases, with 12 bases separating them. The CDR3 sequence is CASSQTGVSTDTQYF. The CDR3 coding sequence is TGTGCCAGCAGCCAGACAGGTGTTAGCACAGATACGCAGTATTTT.

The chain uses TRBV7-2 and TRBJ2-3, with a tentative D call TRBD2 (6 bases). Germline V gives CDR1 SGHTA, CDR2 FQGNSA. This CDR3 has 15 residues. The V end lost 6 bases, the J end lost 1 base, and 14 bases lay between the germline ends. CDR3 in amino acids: CASSSTGVGTDTQYF. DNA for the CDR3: TGTGCCAGCAGTTCCACGGGGGTTGGCACAGATACGCAGTATTTT. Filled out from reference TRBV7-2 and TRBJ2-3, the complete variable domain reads GAGVSQSPSNKVTEKGKDVELRCDPISGHTALYWYRQSLGQGLEFLIYFQGNSAPDKSGLPSDRFSAERTGGSVSTLTIQRTQQEDSAVYLCASSSTGVGTDTQYFGPGTRLTVL.

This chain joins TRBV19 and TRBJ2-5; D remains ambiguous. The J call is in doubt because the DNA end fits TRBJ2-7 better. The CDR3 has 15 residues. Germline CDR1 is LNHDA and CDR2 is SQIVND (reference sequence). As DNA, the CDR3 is TGTGCCAGTAGTAAGGCCTCTGTGAAGACCTACGAGCAGTACTTC. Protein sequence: CASSKASVKTYEQYF.

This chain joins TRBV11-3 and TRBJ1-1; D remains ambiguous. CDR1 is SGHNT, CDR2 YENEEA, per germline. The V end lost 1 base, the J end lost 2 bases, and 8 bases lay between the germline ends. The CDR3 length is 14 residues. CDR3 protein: CASSLVASNTEAFF. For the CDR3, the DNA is TGTGCCAGCAGCTTAGTGGCCAGTAACACTGAAGCTTTCTTT.

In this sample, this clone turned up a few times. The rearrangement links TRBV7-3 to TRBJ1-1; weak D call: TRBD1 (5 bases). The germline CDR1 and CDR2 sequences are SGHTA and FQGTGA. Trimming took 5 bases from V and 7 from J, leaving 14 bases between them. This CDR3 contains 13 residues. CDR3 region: CASSLTRDSEAFF. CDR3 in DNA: TGTGCCAGCAGCCTGACACGAGACAGTGAAGCTTTCTTT. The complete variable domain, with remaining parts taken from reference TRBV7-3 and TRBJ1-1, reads GAGVSQTPSNKVTEKGKYVELRCDPISGHTALYWYRQSLGQGPEFLIYFQGTGAADDSGLPNDRFFAVRPEGSVSTLKIQRTERGDSAVYLCASSLTRDSEAFFGQGTRLTVV.

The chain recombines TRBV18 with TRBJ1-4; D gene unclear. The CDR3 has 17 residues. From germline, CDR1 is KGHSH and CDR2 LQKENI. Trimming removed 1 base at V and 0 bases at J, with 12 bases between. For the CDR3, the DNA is TGTGCCAGCTCACCACTTTTTTCTACTGCAACTAATGAAAAACTGTTTTTT. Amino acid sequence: CASSPLFSTATNEKLFF.

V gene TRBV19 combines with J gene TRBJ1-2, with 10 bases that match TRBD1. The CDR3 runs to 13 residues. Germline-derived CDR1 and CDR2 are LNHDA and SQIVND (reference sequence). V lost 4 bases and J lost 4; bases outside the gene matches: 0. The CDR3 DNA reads TGTGCCAGTAGTAGGACAGGGGGCTATGGCTACACCTTC. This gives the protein CASSRTGGYGYTF.

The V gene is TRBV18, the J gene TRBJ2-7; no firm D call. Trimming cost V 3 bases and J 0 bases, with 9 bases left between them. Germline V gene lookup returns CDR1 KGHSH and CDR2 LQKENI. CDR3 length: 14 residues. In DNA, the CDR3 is TGTGCCAGCTCACCCGCCAGGATCTCCTACGAGCAGTACTTC. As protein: CASSPARISYEQYF.

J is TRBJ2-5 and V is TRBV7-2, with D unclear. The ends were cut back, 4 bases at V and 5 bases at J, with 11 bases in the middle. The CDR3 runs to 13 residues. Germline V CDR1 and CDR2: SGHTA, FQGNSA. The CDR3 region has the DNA TGTGCCAGCAGCTACGTTCCTGTGGAGACCCAGTACTTC. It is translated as CASSYVPVETQYF.

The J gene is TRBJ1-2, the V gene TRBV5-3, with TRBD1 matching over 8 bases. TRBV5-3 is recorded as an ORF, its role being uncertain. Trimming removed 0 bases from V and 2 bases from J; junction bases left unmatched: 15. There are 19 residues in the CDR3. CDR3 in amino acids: CARSLEWVGQAPYNYGYTF. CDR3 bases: TGTGCCAGAAGCTTGGAGTGGGTGGGACAGGCCCCCTACAACTATGGCTACACCTTC.